This T cell receptor beta chain was recorded in a study of glioma-infiltrating T cells listed by TCRdb under 2016. Some background on the complete study: Sequencing of TCR alpha- and beta-chain repertoires was performed on glioma tissue, on non-neoplastic brain tissue, and on matched peripheral blood mononuclear cells. To measure how far tissue and blood T-cell populations diverged, each tissue-infiltrating repertoire was compared against the peripheral blood repertoire of the same patient. The paired cohort was made up of three low-grade glioma patients, several primary glioblastoma patients and three non-glioma patients who contributed non-neoplastic brain tissue. What the authors observed across the whole study: Very few CDR3 sequences were shared between tissue and blood, attributed to high CDR3 diversity and limited sampling. Group comparisons rested on small numbers: three non-neoplastic, three low-grade glioma and 7 or 8 glioblastoma patients. VJ-independent divergence between tissue and blood was lower than expected in non-neoplastic patients but higher than expected in all gliomas, particularly low-grade gliomas.

This clonotype was recorded many times. No antigen is known for it. Per-nucleotide qualities are absent, and no much larger clonotype sits a single base away. The germline V gene specifies SGHTA as CDR1 and FQGNSA as CDR2. V gives up 1 base and J gives up 7 bases, and the segment between their germline ends measures 14 bases. The cysteine opens and the phenylalanine closes a CDR3 of 15 amino acids. Solely the CDR3 DNA is kept, with 45 bases framed from the first base. The iRepertoire nested amplicon-rescue multiplex PCR (arm-PCR) platform was used to amplify TCR alpha and beta CDR3 regions from RNA. The input for one-step reverse transcription and amplification was about 100-400 ng of tissue mRNA or PBMC total RNA. After bead purification, a secondary multiplex PCR added Illumina adapters, and libraries were gel-purified between 200 and 400 bp. The libraries contained internal 6-nucleotide barcodes that were used for demultiplexing. The libraries were sequenced on an Illumina MiSeq using 2x220 or 2x250 nucleotide paired-end reads. The published analysis was carried out like this. FLASH 1.2.11 was used to merge paired reads, and BWA-MEM then aligned the reads to the GRCh37 human genome before TRA and TRB reads were extracted. An IMGT-derived reference of cassette sequences and CDR3 motifs, with pseudogenes included, was used for V and J assignment. Three-frame translation of reads was performed, and productive CDR3s were defined as those with a C...FGXG motif and no stop codons. Clonotypes were defined as unique combinations of V-J cassette pair and CDR3 amino acid sequence. Reads were filtered by Hamming distance, thresholded by each sample's sequence error rate in mapped regions. TCRdb reworked the public reads: Q25 trimming with fastp, MiXCR clone assembly, productive beta chains retained. Identical CDR3 protein sequences are pooled into one entry, listed with their most common genes and DNA. The V and J calls and clone size come from TCRdb's table, not from the authors' own analysis. This sample has 95,000 to 110,000 distinct CDR3 sequences in its table, and about 30% of those were observed once. 35% to 55% of the sample belongs to the ten largest clones.

This clonotype originated in a human donor with low-grade glioma or glioblastoma, undergoing nonglioma brain surgery, or in good health (not recorded which). The specimen was glioma tissue, nonneoplastic brain tissue, or PBMCs (not recorded which). The sequence links TRBV7-2 to TRBJ2-1, and the D gene may be TRBD2, 7 bases matching. CDR3 loop: CASSLGGGGSNEQFF. The DNA is TGTGCCAGCAGCTTAGGAGGGGGGGGAAGTAATGAGCAGTTCTTC.